A single sample is the source of the 27 T cell receptor beta chains below, sequenced in a study of shared clonotypes between healthy human individuals. The repertoire was sequenced with immunoSEQ multiplex PCR; TCRdb's copy has only in-frame clones and lacks some. The sample carries approximately 2,000,000 clones, roughly 90% recorded once. The sample taken for sequencing was naive CD4+ T cells from PBMCs. Subset reported: CD45RA+ positively selected. All receptors derive from a man aged 18 to 30 in good health. Some clones in this sample may be carry-over from other donors' samples.

The V and J genes are TRBV28 and TRBJ2-6, with D possibly TRBD2 on 6 matching bases. The V and J ends lost 5 bases and 0 bases respectively, with 14 bases between them. CDR1 is MDHEN, CDR2 SYDVKM, per germline. The CDR3 totals 17 residues. The CDR3, as DNA: TGTGCCAGCAGTCCCCCCCGGGGGAGCTCTGGGGCCAACGTCCTGACTTTC. This sequence encodes CASSPPRGSSGANVLTF. Full variable domain (missing parts from reference TRBV28 and TRBJ2-6): DVKVTQSSRYLVKRTGEKVFLECVQDMDHENMFWYRQDPGLGLRLIYFSYDVKMKEKGDIPEGYSVSREKKERFSLILESASTNQTSMYLCASSPPRGSSGANVLTFGAGSRLTVL.

V and J are TRBV12-5 and TRBJ2-7, with D possibly being TRBD1 (6 bases). Per germline, CDR1 LGHNT and CDR2 FRNRAP. Trimming took 6 bases from V and 4 from J, leaving 10 bases between them. The CDR3 totals 12 residues. CDR3 protein: CASGSQGYEQYF. For the CDR3, the DNA is TGTGCTAGTGGCTCACAGGGTTACGAGCAGTACTTC.

This clone was counted once. The chain links TRBV25-1 to TRBJ2-1; 11 positions agree with TRBD2. This CDR3 contains 16 residues. The V and J ends lost 5 bases and 1 base, in that order; junction bases with no gene match: 4. Germline CDR1 and CDR2: MGHDK and SYGVNS. The CDR3 is CASSRGTSGSYNEQFF. CDR3 sequence (DNA): TGTGCCAGCAGTAGAGGGACTAGCGGATCCTACAATGAGCAGTTCTTC.

This chain uses TRBV7-2 with TRBJ1-1, with 8 bases lining up with TRBD1. This CDR3 contains 15 residues. Trimming took 3 bases from V and 4 from J; bases not matched to a gene: 7. Germline V gives CDR1 SGHTA, CDR2 FQGNSA. In DNA, the CDR3 is TGTGCCAGCAGCTTGATGAGGACAGGGAGCACTGAAGCTTTCTTT. Residues: CASSLMRTGSTEAFF.

This clone was recorded once. This chain connects TRBV5-1 to TRBJ2-2; tentatively, D is TRBD1 (5 bases). Germline loops: CDR1 SGHRS, CDR2 YFSETQ. Trimming stripped 1 base from V and 4 bases from J, with 11 bases between. The CDR3 runs 15 residues. CDR3 loop: CASSLLTQGTGELFF. The CDR3 DNA sequence: TGCGCCAGCAGCTTGCTCACTCAGGGCACCGGGGAGCTGTTTTTT. Using reference TRBV5-1 and TRBJ2-2 for the parts outside the CDR3, the full variable domain is KAGVTQTPRYLIKTRGQQVTLSCSPISGHRSVSWYQQTPGQGLQFLFEYFSETQRNKGNFPGRFSGRQFSNSRSEMNVSTLELGDSALYLCASSLLTQGTGELFFGEGSRLTVL.

This clone showed up just a few times. This chain connects TRBV14 to TRBJ1-3; the D is unclear. V lost 5 bases, J lost 16 bases, and 21 bases lay in between. The CDR3 is 13 amino acids. CDR1 and CDR2 (germline): SGHDN, FVKESK. CDR3 DNA: TGTGCCAGCAGCGCCGACCGACTGCGAATTCTGTATTTT. It codes for CASSADRLRILYF.

Worth noting for this clone: Other DNA sequences in this specimen translate into the identical CDR3. This chain joins TRBV18 and TRBJ2-5, with D unresolved. The V and J ends lost 3 bases and 2 bases respectively, with 7 bases between them. Germline lookup yields CDR1 KGHSH and CDR2 LQKENI. The CDR3 spans 13 residues. CDR3 nucleotides: TGTGCCAGCTCACCGATCCATCAAGAGACCCAGTACTTC. This gives the protein CASSPIHQETQYF.

This clone is a singleton in its sample. The chain uses TRBV7-2 and TRBJ1-5; 8 bases line up with TRBD1. The CDR3 contains 16 residues. CDR1 and CDR2 (germline): SGHTA, FQGNSA. Trimming cost V 4 bases and J 2 bases; bases outside gene matches: 7. The CDR3 nucleotides read TGTGCCAGCAGCTCGGGACAGGTTTGGGGCAATCAGCCCCAGCATTTT. Translating it yields CASSSGQVWGNQPQHF. The full variable domain, in which reference TRBV7-2 and TRBJ1-5 provide the parts outside the CDR3, is GAGVSQSPSNKVTEKGKDVELRCDPISGHTALYWYRQSLGQGLEFLIYFQGNSAPDKSGLPSDRFSAERTGGSVSTLTIQRTQQEDSAVYLCASSSGQVWGNQPQHFGDGTRLSIL.

Note on this clone: Other nucleotide sequences in the sample specify the same CDR3. This rearrangement joins TRBV19 to TRBJ2-7; D may be TRBD1 (6 bases). Looked up from germline, CDR1 is LNHDA and CDR2 is SQIVND (reference sequence). Trimming left V 4 bases short and J 4 bases short, with 8 bases between. The CDR3 sequence is 12 residues long. CDR3 sequence reads: CASSTQGYEQYF. The CDR3 coding sequence is TGTGCCAGTAGTACCCAGGGGTACGAGCAGTACTTC.

In nucleotides, the CDR3 is TGTGCCAGCAGCACAGGGTTTCAGCCCCAGCATTTT. Its translation is CASSTGFQPQHF. V is TRBV27 and J is TRBJ1-5, with TRBD1 as a possible D gene (6 bases). The V and J ends lost 6 bases and 6 bases respectively, with 9 bases between them. The CDR3 runs 12 residues. Germline V gene sequence: CDR1 MNHEY, CDR2 SMNVEV (reference sequence).

The V and J genes are TRBV5-8 and TRBJ2-1; a weak D match, TRBD2 (5 bases). The CDR3 contains 12 residues. Looked up from germline, CDR1 is SGHTS and CDR2 is YDEGEE. V lost 0 bases to trimming and J lost 10 bases, with 8 bases between them. DNA of the CDR3: TGTGCCAGCAGCTTGGGGGAGCGGGAGCAGTTCTTC. Amino acids: CASSLGEREQFF. Combining the CDR3 with reference TRBV5-8 and TRBJ2-1 gives the whole variable domain EAGVTQSPTHLIKTRGQQATLRCSPISGHTSVYWYQQALGLGLQFLLWYDEGEERNRGNFPPRFSGRQFPNYSSELNVNALELEDSALYLCASSLGEREQFFGPGTRLTVL.

This sequence joins TRBV6-6 and TRBJ2-3; D might be TRBD2 (7 bases). V lost 0 bases and J 5 bases, leaving 9 bases between the germline ends. The germline V gene has CDR1 MNHNY and CDR2 SVGAGI (reference sequence). CDR3 length: 14 amino acids. CDR3 amino acids: CASSYSGGQDTQYF. CDR3 bases: TGTGCCAGCAGTTACTCCGGGGGGCAAGATACGCAGTATTTT.

The chain joins TRBV4-2 to TRBJ2-7; TRBD2 matches at 10 bases. Germline values: CDR1 LGHNA, CDR2 YNFKEQ. This CDR3 is built from 18 residues. The junction had 12 bases not matched to a gene; V was cut back by 0 bases and J by 4 bases. CDR3: CASSQEVALAGVRYEQYF. The DNA of the CDR3 is TGTGCCAGCAGCCAAGAAGTGGCGCTAGCGGGAGTGAGGTACGAGCAGTACTTC.

The chain is built from TRBV18 and TRBJ2-1; D may match TRBD1 or TRBD2 (5 bases each). CDR1 is KGHSH and CDR2 is LQKENI in the germline V gene. The CDR3 length is 19 residues. V was trimmed by 2 bases and J by 0 bases, leaving 20 bases between them. The DNA of the CDR3 is TGTGCCAGCTCACCAGGATCTGGTGCACTAGGGGCCTCCTACAATGAGCAGTTCTTC. Translated: CASSPGSGALGASYNEQFF.

As regards this clone: Other DNA sequences from this sample encode an identical CDR3 as well. This chain uses TRBV6-1 with TRBJ2-7, with TRBD1 identical over 7 bases. The germline V gene has CDR1 MNHNS and CDR2 SASEGT. V shed 2 bases, J shed 2 bases, and the junction held 0 bases outside the gene matches. This CDR3 region has 13 residues. DNA for the CDR3: TGTGCCAGCAGTGAAAGGGGGCCCTACGAGCAGTACTTC. Residues: CASSERGPYEQYF.

This chain connects TRBV5-1 to TRBJ2-2; D assignment may be TRBD1 or TRBD2 (5 bases each). CDR3 length: 17 amino acids. Per the germline V gene, CDR1 is SGHRS and CDR2 is YFSETQ. Trimming stripped 0 bases from V and 3 bases from J, with 15 bases between. CDR3 bases: TGCGCCAGCAGCTTGGGAAGGGGCGGAGGCGACACCGGGGAGCTGTTTTTT. This codes for CASSLGRGGGDTGELFF.

The V call is TRBV6-5, the J call TRBJ2-7; 8 nucleotides match TRBD2. The germline gives CDR1 MNHEY, CDR2 SVGAGI. With 6 bases clipped from V and 6 bases from J, the junction kept 7 bases outside the gene matches. This CDR3 is built from 13 residues. The DNA for the CDR3 is TGTGCCAGCAGGAGCGGGGGCCCCTCCGAGCAGTACTTC. Its protein product is CASRSGGPSEQYF.

V and J are TRBV28 and TRBJ2-7, with D perhaps assigned TRBD1 or TRBD2 (5 bases each). Trimming took off 4 bases at V and 3 bases at J, with 16 bases between the two ends. CDR3 size: 15 residues. Per germline, CDR1 MDHEN and CDR2 SYDVKM. The CDR3 DNA reads TGTGCCAGCAGTTCCGTCGCTGTGGGGGTCTACGAGCAGTACTTC. Amino acid sequence: CASSSVAVGVYEQYF. Looking up the rest from reference TRBV28 and TRBJ2-7 gives the full variable domain: DVKVTQSSRYLVKRTGEKVFLECVQDMDHENMFWYRQDPGLGLRLIYFSYDVKMKEKGDIPEGYSVSREKKERFSLILESASTNQTSMYLCASSSVAVGVYEQYFGPGTRLTVT.

The chain carries TRBV29-1 and TRBJ1-1, with D possibly being TRBD1 (5 bases). V shed 2 bases and J shed 6 bases, with 16 bases lying between them. Germline V CDR1 and CDR2: SQVTM, ANQGSEA. The CDR3 is made up of 14 amino acids. CDR3 in DNA: TGCAGCGTTGAACGGCGGCAGGGTCGGCCTGAAGCTTTCTTT. Residues: CSVERRQGRPEAFF.

V is TRBV6-5 and J is TRBJ1-5, with a possible D match to TRBD1 (6 bases). CDR3 length: 12 amino acids. In germline, CDR1 is MNHEY, CDR2 SVGAGI. V was cut by 5 bases and J by 6 bases, with 8 bases left in between. The CDR3 bases are TGTGCCAGCAGTATCAGGGGTCAGCCCCAGCATTTT. Amino acid sequence: CASSIRGQPQHF.

This rearrangement joins TRBV9 to TRBJ2-7; D might be TRBD2 (7 bases). Trimming removed 0 bases from V and 5 bases from J, with 18 bases in between. In germline, CDR1 is SGDLS, CDR2 YYNGEE. This CDR3 spans 16 amino acids. The CDR3 coding sequence is TGTGCCAGCAGCGTAGCTGCCCGGGGGGCAGACAACGAGCAGTACTTC. Its protein is CASSVAARGADNEQYF.

V gene TRBV28 combines with J gene TRBJ2-1; a weak D match, TRBD2 (6 bases). CDR1 MDHEN and CDR2 SYDVKM come from the germline V gene. The CDR3 has 15 amino acids. V was pared by 5 bases and J by 5 bases, with 16 bases between. This CDR3 reads CASSRGTVPHNEQFF. For the CDR3, the DNA is TGTGCCAGCAGTCGGGGGACGGTCCCTCACAATGAGCAGTTCTTC.

This sequence joins TRBV28 and TRBJ2-5, with D possibly TRBD2 on 5 matching bases. CDR1 and CDR2 (germline): MDHEN, SYDVKM. The CDR3 loop spans 12 amino acids. The chain's CDR3 is CVSQRPAGTQYF. The CDR3 DNA reads as TGTGTATCCCAGCGGCCGGCGGGGACCCAGTACTTC. The entire variable domain, with the rest obtained from reference TRBV28 and TRBJ2-5, is as follows: DVKVTQSSRYLVKRTGEKVFLECVQDMDHENMFWYRQDPGLGLRLIYFSYDVKMKEKGDIPEGYSVSREKKERFSLILESASTNQTSMYLCVSQRPAGTQYFGPGTRLLVL.

This chain connects TRBV5-1 to TRBJ1-2; maybe TRBD1 (6 bases). The CDR3 has 12 residues. From germline, CDR1 is SGHRS and CDR2 YFSETQ. V was shortened by 4 bases and J by 10 bases, with 14 bases between the two germline ends. The CDR3 here is CASSVNRVDYTF. The CDR3 nucleotides are TGCGCCAGCAGCGTAAACAGGGTTGACTACACCTTC.

This chain links TRBV7-3 with TRBJ2-1; 7 nucleotides match TRBD2. The length of the CDR3 is 16 residues. CDR1 is SGHTA and CDR2 is FQGTGA in the germline V gene. Trimming took 1 base from V and 2 from J; bases not matched to a gene: 5. CDR3: CASSLKAGAPYNEQFF. The CDR3 region has the DNA TGTGCCAGCAGCTTAAAGGCGGGAGCCCCCTACAATGAGCAGTTCTTC.

This clone was counted only a few times. Other DNA variants within this sample encode the same CDR3. This chain connects TRBV29-1 to TRBJ1-5, with 8 bases aligning to TRBD1. The germline gives CDR1 SQVTM, CDR2 ANQGSEA. The CDR3 is 12 residues long. Trimming took 5 bases from V and 4 from J; bases not matched to a gene: 1. Written as DNA, the CDR3 is TGCAGCGTTCGGACAGGGAATCAGCCCCAGCATTTT. Its protein product is CSVRTGNQPQHF.

This sequence joins TRBV28 and TRBJ1-2, with a tentative D call TRBD1 (6 bases). Trimming took off 5 bases at V and 4 bases at J, with 17 bases between the two ends. The CDR3 length is 15 residues. Germline V CDR1 and CDR2: MDHEN, SYDVKM. CDR3 nucleotide sequence: TGTGCCAGCAGTGAAACAGGGTTTTCGGGCTATGGCTACACCTTC. This translates into CASSETGFSGYGYTF.